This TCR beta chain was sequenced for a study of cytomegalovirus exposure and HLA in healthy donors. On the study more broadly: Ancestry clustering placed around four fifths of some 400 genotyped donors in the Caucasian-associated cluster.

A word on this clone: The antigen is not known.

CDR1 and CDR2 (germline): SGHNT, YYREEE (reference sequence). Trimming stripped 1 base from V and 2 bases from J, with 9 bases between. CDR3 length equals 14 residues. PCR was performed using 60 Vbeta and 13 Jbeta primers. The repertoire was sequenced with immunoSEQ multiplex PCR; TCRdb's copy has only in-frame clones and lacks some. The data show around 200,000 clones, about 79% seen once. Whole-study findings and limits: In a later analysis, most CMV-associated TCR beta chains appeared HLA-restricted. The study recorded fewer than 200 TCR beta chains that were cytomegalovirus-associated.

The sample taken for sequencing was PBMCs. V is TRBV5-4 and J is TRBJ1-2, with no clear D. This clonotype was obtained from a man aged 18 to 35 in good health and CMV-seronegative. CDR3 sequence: CASSLRDSNYGYTF. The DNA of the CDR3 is TGTGCCAGCAGCTTGAGAGATTCAAACTATGGCTACACCTTC. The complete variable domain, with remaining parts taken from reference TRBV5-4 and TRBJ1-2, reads ETGVTQSPTHLIKTRGQQVTLRCSSQSGHNTVSWYQQALGQGPQFIFQYYREEENGRGNFPPRFSGLQFPNYSSELNVNALELDDSALYLCASSLRDSNYGYTFGSGTRLTVV.